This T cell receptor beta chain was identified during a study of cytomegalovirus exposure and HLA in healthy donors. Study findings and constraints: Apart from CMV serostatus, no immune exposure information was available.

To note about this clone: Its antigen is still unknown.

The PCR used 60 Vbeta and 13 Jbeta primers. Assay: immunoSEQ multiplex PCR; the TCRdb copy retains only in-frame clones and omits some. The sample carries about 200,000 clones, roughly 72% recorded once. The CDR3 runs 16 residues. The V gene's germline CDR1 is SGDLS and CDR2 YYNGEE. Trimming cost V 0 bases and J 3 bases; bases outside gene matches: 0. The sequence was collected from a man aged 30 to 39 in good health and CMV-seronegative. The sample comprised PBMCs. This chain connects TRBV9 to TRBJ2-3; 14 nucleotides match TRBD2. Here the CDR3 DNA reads TGTGCCAGCAGCGTAGGGACTAGCGGGAGGACAGATACGCAGTATTTT. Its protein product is CASSVGTSGRTDTQYF.